This is a list of T cell receptor beta chains from one sample in a study of OX40 agonist ivuxolimab in advanced cancers. Repertoires were generated with immunoSEQ multiplex PCR, while TCRdb's copy carries only in-frame clones and drops some. The data show about 49,000 clones, roughly 90% seen once. Sequencing used CD4+ or CD8+ T cells sorted from blood, obtained in a trial of the OX40 agonist ivuxolimab. These receptors originate from an adult with an advanced solid tumor such as melanoma, head and neck, liver or kidney cancer. CDR3s include the opening cysteine and the closing phenylalanine or tryptophan. The D gene is left open where the match is weak. Size is omitted from some rows. Given values are once, few, many or a class for expanded clones.

d_call: -; clone_size: -; v_call: TRBV28; j_call: TRBJ1-2; cdr3_aa: CASSMGGQSGYTF; cdr3_nt: TGTGCCAGCAGTATGGGGGGGCAGAGTGGCTACACCTTC
d_call: TRBD1; clone_size: -; v_call: TRBV5-1; j_call: TRBJ2-7; cdr3_aa: CASSPDRGRAYEQYF; cdr3_nt: TGCGCCAGCAGCCCTGACAGGGGGCGAGCCTACGAGCAGTACTTC
d_call: -; clone_size: -; v_call: TRBV5-1; j_call: TRBJ2-3; cdr3_aa: CASSLGLPTSTDTQYF; cdr3_nt: TGCGCCAGCAGCTTGGGACTTCCCACCAGCACAGATACGCAGTATTTT
d_call: TRBD2; clone_size: -; v_call: TRBV27; j_call: TRBJ2-7; cdr3_aa: CASSLPPGLAGSKQYF; cdr3_nt: TGTGCCAGCAGTTTACCGCCCGGACTAGCGGGGTCTAAGCAGTACTTC
d_call: -; clone_size: -; v_call: TRBV6-5; j_call: TRBJ2-7; cdr3_aa: CASSYRLLGEQYF; cdr3_nt: TGTGCCAGCAGTTACCGCCTCCTAGGGGAGCAGTACTTC
d_call: -; clone_size: -; v_call: TRBV18; j_call: TRBJ2-5; cdr3_aa: CATRQQETQYF; cdr3_nt: TGTGCCACTCGACAGCAAGAGACCCAGTACTTC
d_call: -; clone_size: -; v_call: TRBV28; j_call: TRBJ2-7; cdr3_aa: CASSRDWTPSSYEQYF; cdr3_nt: TGTGCCAGCAGCCGAGATTGGACTCCGAGCTCCTACGAGCAGTACTTC
d_call: -; clone_size: -; v_call: TRBV29-1; j_call: TRBJ2-7; cdr3_aa: CSGRGDTAYEQYF; cdr3_nt: TGCAGCGGCCGGGGGGACACCGCCTACGAGCAGTACTTC
d_call: -; clone_size: -; v_call: TRBV19; j_call: TRBJ2-5; cdr3_aa: CASSLGPNQETQYF; cdr3_nt: TGTGCCAGTAGTCTGGGGCCGAACCAAGAGACCCAGTACTTC
d_call: -; clone_size: -; v_call: TRBV19; j_call: TRBJ2-7; cdr3_aa: CATKGPHEQYF; cdr3_nt: TGTGCCACCAAGGGTCCCCACGAGCAGTACTTC
d_call: TRBD1; clone_size: -; v_call: TRBV5-1; j_call: TRBJ2-5; cdr3_aa: CASSSGTVTYQETQYF; cdr3_nt: TGCGCCAGCAGCTCAGGGACAGTTACATACCAAGAGACCCAGTACTTC
d_call: -; clone_size: -; v_call: TRBV2; j_call: TRBJ1-4; cdr3_aa: CASSRSNEKLFF; cdr3_nt: TGTGCCAGCAGCAGGTCTAATGAAAAACTGTTTTTT
d_call: -; clone_size: -; v_call: TRBV15; j_call: TRBJ2-7; cdr3_aa: CATSRRSGISYEQYF; cdr3_nt: TGTGCCACCAGCAGAAGGTCCGGGATCTCCTACGAGCAGTACTTC
d_call: -; clone_size: -; v_call: TRBV10-3; j_call: TRBJ2-2; cdr3_aa: CATTTEGGLNTGELFF; cdr3_nt: TGTGCCACCACGACGGAGGGCGGCCTGAACACCGGGGAGCTGTTTTTT
d_call: TRBD2; clone_size: -; v_call: TRBV2; j_call: TRBJ2-1; cdr3_aa: CASRSPGLAGVEFYNEQFF; cdr3_nt: TGTGCCAGCAGGTCCCCGGGACTAGCGGGAGTGGAGTTCTACAATGAGCAGTTCTTC
d_call: TRBD1; clone_size: -; v_call: TRBV5-1; j_call: TRBJ2-7; cdr3_aa: CASSWTGKEDEQYF; cdr3_nt: TGCGCCAGCAGCTGGACAGGGAAGGAGGACGAGCAGTACTTC
d_call: TRBD2; clone_size: -; v_call: TRBV7-3; j_call: TRBJ2-1; cdr3_aa: CASSRSTSGPFNEQFF; cdr3_nt: TGTGCCAGCAGCCGATCGACTAGCGGGCCCTTCAATGAGCAGTTCTTC
d_call: -; clone_size: -; v_call: TRBV7-9; j_call: TRBJ2-7; cdr3_aa: CASSLASYAYEQYF; cdr3_nt: TGTGCCAGCAGCTTAGCAAGCTACGCCTACGAGCAGTACTTC
d_call: TRBD1; clone_size: -; v_call: TRBV28; j_call: TRBJ1-2; cdr3_aa: CASSSPPGGANYGYTF; cdr3_nt: TGTGCCAGCAGTTCCCCACCAGGGGGAGCTAACTATGGCTACACCTTC
d_call: TRBD2; clone_size: -; v_call: TRBV4-1; j_call: TRBJ2-7; cdr3_aa: CASSFEGLAGGEQYF; cdr3_nt: TGCGCCAGCAGCTTCGAAGGACTAGCGGGAGGGGAGCAGTACTTC
d_call: TRBD1; clone_size: -; v_call: TRBV28; j_call: TRBJ2-1; cdr3_aa: CASRSGTAVYNEQFF; cdr3_nt: TGTGCCAGCAGATCCGGGACAGCCGTTTACAATGAGCAGTTCTTC
d_call: TRBD2; clone_size: -; v_call: TRBV4-3; j_call: TRBJ2-7; cdr3_aa: CASSQDRSGREQYF; cdr3_nt: TGCGCCAGCAGCCAAGATCGGAGCGGGAGGGAGCAGTACTTC
d_call: -; clone_size: once; v_call: TRBV7-8; j_call: TRBJ2-5; cdr3_aa: CASSFAVETQYF; cdr3_nt: TGTGCCAGCAGCTTCGCGGTCGAGACCCAGTACTTC
d_call: TRBD1; clone_size: -; v_call: TRBV5-1; j_call: TRBJ1-2; cdr3_aa: CASSPGVGQGARGYTF; cdr3_nt: TGCGCCAGCAGCCCGGGTGTTGGTCAGGGGGCGCGGGGCTACACCTTC
d_call: -; clone_size: -; v_call: TRBV28; j_call: TRBJ2-6; cdr3_aa: CASKGGRLSGANVLTF; cdr3_nt: TGTGCCAGCAAAGGGGGGCGGCTCTCTGGGGCCAACGTCCTGACTTTC
d_call: -; clone_size: few; v_call: TRBV5-5; j_call: TRBJ2-7; cdr3_aa: CASSFLKAGTYEQYF; cdr3_nt: TGTGCCAGCAGCTTCCTTAAGGCAGGCACCTACGAGCAGTACTTC
d_call: -; clone_size: -; v_call: TRBV6-1; j_call: TRBJ1-2; cdr3_aa: CASSEEEGIVYGYTF; cdr3_nt: TGTGCCAGCAGTGAAGAAGAGGGGATTGTCTATGGCTACACCTTC